A selection of T cell receptor beta chains follows, all from one sample in a study of T cells after posttransplantation cyclophosphamide. The method was immunoSEQ multiplex PCR; TCRdb's version includes in-frame clones alone and lacks a portion of them. The sample lists 12,000 or so clones, over 80% occurring once. The sequencing here drew on PBMCs, taken after allogeneic stem cell transplant with posttransplant cyclophosphamide. The receptor source for this set is a female patient in her 30s who received an allogeneic stem cell transplant from an unrelated donor, was CMV-positive, and had no GVHD. A share of the T cells may be of graft donor origin. Both conserved end residues are part of each CDR3. The D gene is left open where the match is weak. Clone size, where shown, is once, few, many, or a class for clones that have expanded.

d_gene: .
abundance: .
j_gene: TRBJ2-7
v_gene: TRBV18
CDR3nt: TGTGCCAGCTCACCAAATCTAGGAGCGTCAGGGGTCTACGAGCAGTACTTC
CDR3aa: CASSPNLGASGVYEQYF

d_gene: .
abundance: .
j_gene: TRBJ2-7
v_gene: TRBV11-2
CDR3nt: TGTGCCAGCAGCTCGAAGACTTATTACGAGCAGTACTTC
CDR3aa: CASSSKTYYEQYF

d_gene: .
abundance: .
j_gene: TRBJ2-6
v_gene: TRBV7-8
CDR3nt: TGTGCCAGCAGCCAGTCGTACCCACAAAGTCGGGCCAACGTCCTGACTTTC
CDR3aa: CASSQSYPQSRANVLTF

d_gene: .
abundance: .
j_gene: TRBJ2-7
v_gene: TRBV4-2
CDR3nt: TGTGCCAGCAGCCATGGCGTTGTGGGGAGGACTCCGGGCCCCTACGAGCAGTACTTC
CDR3aa: CASSHGVVGRTPGPYEQYF

d_gene: TRBD2
abundance: .
j_gene: TRBJ2-1
v_gene: TRBV7-9
CDR3nt: TGTGCCAGCAGCCCCCCTGGGGCGGGTCGGGGGGCCTACAATGAGCAGTTCTTC
CDR3aa: CASSPPGAGRGAYNEQFF

d_gene: .
abundance: .
j_gene: TRBJ2-5
v_gene: TRBV2
CDR3nt: TGTGCCAGCAGTGAACTCGGTTGGCAAGAGACCCAGTACTTC
CDR3aa: CASSELGWQETQYF

d_gene: .
abundance: .
j_gene: TRBJ1-1
v_gene: TRBV18
CDR3nt: TGTGCCAGCTCGCCCCTACACAGGAGAGACACTGAAGCTTTCTTT
CDR3aa: CASSPLHRRDTEAFF

d_gene: TRBD2
abundance: .
j_gene: TRBJ2-1
v_gene: TRBV12-5
CDR3nt: TGTGCTAGTGACGGGGGGCGCCGGGCGGGGGGGTACAATGAGCAGTTCTTC
CDR3aa: CASDGGRRAGGYNEQFF

d_gene: TRBD2
abundance: .
j_gene: TRBJ2-3
v_gene: TRBV5-1
CDR3nt: TGCGCCAGCAGCTTGGCCCCTAGCGGGGGGACCCTAGGCACAGATACGCAGTATTTT
CDR3aa: CASSLAPSGGTLGTDTQYF

d_gene: .
abundance: .
j_gene: TRBJ1-1
v_gene: TRBV27
CDR3nt: TGTGCCAGCAGTTTATCGCGGACAGACACTGAAGCTTTCTTT
CDR3aa: CASSLSRTDTEAFF

d_gene: TRBD1
abundance: .
j_gene: TRBJ1-6
v_gene: TRBV5-4
CDR3nt: TGTGCCAGCAGCCCCCCCGACAGGGATAATTCACCCCTCCACTTT
CDR3aa: CASSPPDRDNSPLHF

d_gene: .
abundance: once
j_gene: TRBJ2-7
v_gene: TRBV27
CDR3nt: TGTGCCAGCAAGGATTTACAGGGATTTGGCGAGCAGTACTTC
CDR3aa: CASKDLQGFGEQYF

d_gene: .
abundance: .
j_gene: TRBJ1-4
v_gene: TRBV7-9
CDR3nt: TGTGCCAGCAGCTTAGTACAGGGATTTGAAAAACTGTTTTTT
CDR3aa: CASSLVQGFEKLFF

d_gene: .
abundance: .
j_gene: TRBJ2-7
v_gene: TRBV27
CDR3nt: TGTGCCAGCAGGCAGACAGCATTGTTCTACTCCTACGAGCAGTACTTC
CDR3aa: CASRQTALFYSYEQYF

d_gene: .
abundance: .
j_gene: TRBJ1-2
v_gene: TRBV7-9
CDR3nt: TGTGCCGGGGCCCTCTCGGACGGGAACTATGGCTACACCTTC
CDR3aa: CAGALSDGNYGYTF

d_gene: .
abundance: few
j_gene: TRBJ1-1
v_gene: TRBV6-1
CDR3nt: TGTGCCAGCAGTGAAGGGGTCGGGGGATGGAACACTGAAGCTTTCTTT
CDR3aa: CASSEGVGGWNTEAFF

d_gene: .
abundance: .
j_gene: TRBJ1-1
v_gene: TRBV29-1
CDR3nt: TGCAGCGTCCTCGCGTCGAACACTGAAGCTTTCTTT
CDR3aa: CSVLASNTEAFF